Shown below are 31 T cell receptor beta chains from a single sample sequenced in a study of CD8+CD57+ T cells in acquired aplastic anemia. TCR beta VDJ and CDR3 were profiled, and genomic DNA was the template. TCRdb reanalysed the reads using MiXCR and keeps one entry per CDR3 protein. The data contain about 220,000 distinct CDR3 sequences, 34% of them singletons. Source material: sorted CD4+, CD8+, or CD8+CD57+ T cells (not recorded which) from PBMCs. Source of these receptors: a human donor in good health, serving as a control.

This clonotype was seen only once. This sequence joins TRBV15 and TRBJ2-7; 7 bases align to TRBD1. This CDR3 has 18 residues. Germline-derived CDR1 and CDR2 are LNHNV and YYDKDF (reference sequence). Trimming cost V 0 bases and J 6 bases; bases outside gene matches: 17. The CDR3 DNA reads as TGTGCCACCAGCAGAGATTTATTGGTCCAAGGGGGCGGAGGCGAGCAGTACTTC. It encodes CATSRDLLVQGGGGEQYF. Drawing the rest from reference TRBV15 and TRBJ2-7, the complete variable domain is DAMVIQNPRYQVTQFGKPVTLSCSQTLNHNVMYWYQQKSSQAPKLLFHYYDKDFNNEADTPDNFQSRRPNTSFCFLDIRSPGLGDTAMYLCATSRDLLVQGGGGEQYFGPGTRLTVT.

In its sample, this clonotype was seen many times. CDR3 in DNA: TGCGCCAGCAGCCCGAGACTAGCGGGAGGGCGCCTCACAGATACGCAGTATTTT. Its translation: CASSPRLAGGRLTDTQYF. This chain joins TRBV5-1 and TRBJ2-3, with 14 bases lining up with TRBD2. Per the germline V gene, CDR1 is SGHRS and CDR2 is YFSETQ. CDR3 size: 18 residues. The V and J ends lost 4 bases and 2 bases, in that order; junction bases with no gene match: 9.

The J gene is TRBJ1-4, the V gene TRBV6-1; TRBD1 matches at 7 bases. The junction had 6 bases not matched to a gene; V was cut back by 6 bases and J by 8 bases. The CDR3 is 13 residues long. Germline CDR1 reads MNHNS; CDR2 reads SASEGT. CDR3 bases: TGTGCCAGCAGAGACAGGGAAGGGGAAAAACTGTTTTTT. Translation: CASRDREGEKLFF.

V gene TRBV10-3 combines with J gene TRBJ1-6, with 9 bases aligning to TRBD1. This CDR3 is 18 amino acids long. The V gene end was trimmed by 3 bases and the J gene end by 9 bases; junction bases not matched to a gene: 15. Germline values: CDR1 ENHRY, CDR2 SYGVKD. In DNA, the CDR3 is TGTGCCATCAGTGAAATATTCTGGGGGGACAGGGACTCTTCACCCCTCCACTTT. Translated: CAISEIFWGDRDSSPLHF.

This clonotype occurred many times. CDR3 loop: CASSSLAGPAYEQYF. In nucleotides, the CDR3 is TGTGCCAGTAGTAGCCTAGCGGGACCAGCCTACGAGCAGTACTTC. The chain has TRBV19 and TRBJ2-7; 9 nucleotides line up with TRBD2. This CDR3 has 15 amino acids. Germline assignment: CDR1 LNHDA and CDR2 SQIVND (reference sequence). Losses at the gene ends were 4 bases for V and 2 bases for J; bases not matched to a gene: 6.

In this sample, this clonotype turned up many times. The V gene is TRBV7-9, the J gene TRBJ2-3; D perhaps matches TRBD1 (5 bases). V was pared by 4 bases and J by 0 bases, with 14 bases between. The CDR3 extends over 16 amino acids. Germline V gene lookup returns CDR1 SEHNR and CDR2 FQNEAQ (reference sequence). In nucleotides, the CDR3 is TGTGCCAGCAGCTCACAACAGGATCCTAGCACAGATACGCAGTATTTT. Its translation: CASSSQQDPSTDTQYF.

This clonotype was seen ten or more times. V is TRBV10-3 and J is TRBJ1-2; 7 bases are shared with TRBD1. The germline gives CDR1 ENHRY, CDR2 SYGVKD. CDR3 length: 13 residues. Losses at the gene ends were 8 bases for V and 0 bases for J; bases not matched to a gene: 3. CDR3 sequence reads: CAIEGQPNYGYTF. The DNA of the CDR3 is TGTGCCATCGAGGGACAGCCTAACTATGGCTACACCTTC.

This clonotype was seen at least ten times. V usage is TRBV9 and J usage is TRBJ2-5; D ambiguous. The CDR3 spans 15 residues. Looked up from germline, CDR1 is SGDLS and CDR2 is YYNGEE. V dropped 6 bases and J dropped 0 bases, with 15 bases sitting between them. The CDR3 nucleotides are TGTGCCAGCACCCCGGATTTAAGATACCAAGAGACCCAGTACTTC. The encoded protein is CASTPDLRYQETQYF.

This clonotype was counted ten times or more. The chain has TRBV5-1 and TRBJ2-6; no clear D gene. Per the germline V gene, CDR1 is SGHRS and CDR2 is YFSETQ. The CDR3 runs to 14 residues. Deletions cut 3 bases from V and 4 bases from J, with 8 bases between. For the CDR3, the DNA is TGCGCCAGCAGCTCTAAGAAAGGGGCCAACGTCCTGACTTTC. Protein product: CASSSKKGANVLTF.

This clonotype was observed once. This chain joins TRBV2 and TRBJ2-3; D is perhaps TRBD2 (7 bases). This CDR3 has 15 residues. Germline lookup yields CDR1 SNHLY and CDR2 FYNNEI. The V and J ends lost 5 bases and 3 bases respectively, with 15 bases between them. The CDR3 bases are TGTGCCAGCAGTCGAAGGGGGGGCCGTACAGATACGCAGTATTTT. As protein: CASSRRGGRTDTQYF.

The chain has TRBV7-2 and TRBJ1-1; D remains unclear. Germline V lookup: CDR1 SGHTA, CDR2 FQGNSA. V dropped 2 bases and J dropped 3 bases, with 10 bases sitting between them. The CDR3 contains 14 residues. The CDR3 spells CASSLQNGDTEAFF. The CDR3 nucleotides are TGTGCCAGCAGCTTACAAAACGGGGACACTGAAGCTTTCTTT. Together with reference TRBV7-2 and TRBJ1-1, the CDR3 gives the full variable domain: GAGVSQSPSNKVTEKGKDVELRCDPISGHTALYWYRQSLGQGLEFLIYFQGNSAPDKSGLPSDRFSAERTGGSVSTLTIQRTQQEDSAVYLCASSLQNGDTEAFFGQGTRLTVV.

This clonotype was seen just once. This rearrangement joins TRBV15 to TRBJ2-7, with D unresolved. The germline CDR1 and CDR2 sequences are LNHNV and YYDKDF (reference sequence). The CDR3 length is 12 residues. V was cut by 3 bases and J by 2 bases, with 5 bases left in between. CDR3 loop: CATSSETYEQYF. The CDR3 DNA reads TGTGCCACCAGCAGTGAAACCTACGAGCAGTACTTC.

The V and J genes are TRBV11-1 and TRBJ2-3, with 7 bases identical to TRBD2. Per the germline V gene, CDR1 is SGHAT and CDR2 is FQDESV (reference sequence). The V gene end was trimmed by 2 bases and the J gene end by 0 bases; junction bases not matched to a gene: 5. The CDR3 covers 16 residues. The DNA for the CDR3 is TGTGCCAGCAGCTTATTCTCTAGCGGTAGCACAGATACGCAGTATTTT. This gives the protein CASSLFSSGSTDTQYF.

This clonotype was recorded a few times. This chain connects TRBV5-1 to TRBJ2-5, with 8 bases identical to TRBD2. This CDR3 contains 16 residues. From germline, CDR1 is SGHRS and CDR2 YFSETQ. V was pared by 1 base and J by 5 bases, with 10 bases of the junction left unmatched. The CDR3 DNA reads as TGCGCCAGCAGCTTGTTTAACGGGGGGGCCGTCGAGACCCAGTACTTC. It translates to CASSLFNGGAVETQYF.

Concerning this clonotype itself: With a much larger clone just one base away, this may be a read error. This chain joins TRBV20-1 and TRBJ2-7; D uncertain. Germline V gene sequence: CDR1 DFQATT, CDR2 SNEGSKA (reference sequence). The CDR3 covers 14 residues. The CDR3 DNA reads TGCAGTGCTAGAGAGACCGTCTTCCCCTACGGGCAGTACTTC. Protein product: CSARETVFPYGQYF.

This clonotype has a handful of counts. This sequence joins TRBV6-5 and TRBJ2-1; D remains ambiguous. Per the germline V gene, CDR1 is MNHEY and CDR2 is SVGAGI. V was clipped by 2 bases and J by 4 bases, with 9 bases between them. This CDR3 has 14 residues. For the CDR3, the DNA is TGTGCCAGCAGTTACCCCGATGAGTACAATGAGCAGTTCTTC. Its protein is CASSYPDEYNEQFF.

This clonotype was counted a few times. This chain joins TRBV9 and TRBJ1-2; 8 bases align to TRBD1. The CDR3 sequence is 15 residues long. Trimming at V came to 0 bases and at J to 2 bases, leaving 3 bases not matched to a gene. In germline, CDR1 is SGDLS, CDR2 YYNGEE. CDR3 in DNA: TGTGCCAGCAGCGTAGAAACAGGGGGGAACTATGGCTACACCTTC. This translates into CASSVETGGNYGYTF.

To note about this clonotype: Germline is not matched at one junction end, which may reflect a read error. The CDR3 here is CASEDRNYDYTF. In DNA form, the CDR3 reads TGTGCCAGCGAGGACAGAAACTATGACTACACCTTC. The J gene is TRBJ1-2, the V gene TRBV19; possible D gene TRBD1, 6 bases. Germline values: CDR1 LNHDA, CDR2 SQIVND (reference sequence). The CDR3 runs 12 residues.

This chain joins TRBV18 and TRBJ2-1, with 14 bases lining up with TRBD2. Germline CDR1 KGHSH, CDR2 LQKENI. The J segment lost 9 bases and the V segment lost 3 bases, leaving 4 bases of the junction unmatched. The CDR3 covers 15 residues. CDR3 amino acids: CASSPGLAGEGEQFF. In DNA form, the CDR3 reads TGTGCCAGCTCACCGGGACTAGCGGGAGAAGGTGAGCAGTTCTTC.

This clonotype has a handful of counts. One end of the junction fails to match germline, which may point to a read error. The chain recombines TRBV7-9 with TRBJ2-5; possible D gene TRBD2, 5 bases. Germline V lookup: CDR1 SEHNR, CDR2 FQNEAQ (reference sequence). There are 13 residues in the CDR3. The CDR3 DNA is TGTGCCGGCAGCTCACTCCGGGGTGAGACCCAGTACTTC. Translating it yields CAGSSLRGETQYF. Full variable domain (missing parts from reference TRBV7-9 and TRBJ2-5): DTGVSQNPRHKITKRGQNVTFRCDPISEHNRLYWYRQTLGQGPEFLTYFQNEAQLEKSRLLSDRFSAERPKGSFSTLEIQRTEQGDSAMYLCAGSSLRGETQYFGPGTRLLVL.

This clonotype was recorded many times. At one boundary the junction diverges from the germline segment, which might be a read error. V usage is TRBV19 and J usage is TRBJ2-7; perhaps TRBD2 as D (5 bases). The CDR3 totals 13 residues. Per the germline V gene, CDR1 is LNHDA and CDR2 is SQIVND (reference sequence). DNA for the CDR3: TGTGCCAGTAGTCCTTGGACTGGCTACGGGCAGTACTTC. Translated: CASSPWTGYGQYF.

This clonotype came up once. This chain uses TRBV7-2 with TRBJ2-2, with a possible D match to TRBD2 (6 bases). This CDR3 region has 14 residues. V was clipped by 6 bases and J by 3 bases, with 11 bases between them. Per the germline V gene, CDR1 is SGHTA and CDR2 is FQGNSA. This chain's CDR3 is CASRRDADTGELFF. The CDR3 DNA sequence: TGTGCCAGCAGGCGGGACGCGGACACCGGGGAGCTGTTTTTT.

In its sample, this clonotype was seen many times. The chain carries TRBV29-1 and TRBJ2-3; 13 positions agree with TRBD2. Germline CDR1 and CDR2: SQVTM and ANQGSEA. This CDR3 is 18 amino acids long. Losses at the gene ends were 4 bases for V and 0 bases for J; bases not matched to a gene: 10. This CDR3 reads CSVGGTSGTHTSTDTQYF. The CDR3 DNA reads TGCAGCGTTGGGGGGACTAGCGGGACGCATACTAGCACAGATACGCAGTATTTT.

Only a few counts were recorded for this clonotype. The chain couples TRBV6-1 to TRBJ2-7, with D perhaps matching TRBD2 (5 bases). Germline CDR1 and CDR2: MNHNS and SASEGT. The CDR3 spans 15 residues. V was trimmed by 5 bases and J by 5 bases, leaving 19 bases between them. CDR3 region: CASSPAATLHHEQYF. The CDR3 nucleotides are TGTGCCAGCAGTCCAGCGGCGACTCTCCACCACGAGCAGTACTTC.

This clonotype was counted many times. V is TRBV20-1 and J is TRBJ2-1; D gene uncertain. The V gene lost 1 base and the J gene lost 7 bases, with 11 bases spanning the gap. CDR1 and CDR2 (germline): DFQATT, SNEGSKA (reference sequence). CDR3 length: 13 residues. The CDR3 coding sequence is TGCAGTGCTAGAGGGGTCAACGGGAATGAGCAGTTCTTC. Translation: CSARGVNGNEQFF.

This clonotype has ten or more counts. The gene calls are TRBV15 and TRBJ1-3; no clear D. Trimming left V 3 bases short and J 2 bases short, with 8 bases between. Germline V gives CDR1 LNHNV, CDR2 YYDKDF (reference sequence). There are 14 residues in the CDR3. The CDR3 coding sequence is TGTGCCACCAGCAGCCGGGAACCTGGAAACACCATATATTTT. The encoded protein is CATSSREPGNTIYF.

This clonotype was counted between two and nine times. CDR3 DNA sequence: TGCAGCGTGAGGACAGGGAAGAACACTGAAGCTTTCTTT. Translation gives CSVRTGKNTEAFF. The chain carries TRBV29-1 and TRBJ1-1; TRBD1 aligns across 8 bases. The CDR3 length is 13 residues. The V and J ends lost 6 bases and 1 base, in that order; junction bases with no gene match: 4. The germline gives CDR1 SQVTM, CDR2 ANQGSEA.

This clonotype was seen more than once but under ten times. One end of the junction fails to match germline, which may point to a read error. The chain employs TRBV3-1 and TRBJ2-1; D possibly corresponds to TRBD2 (5 bases). Per germline, CDR1 LGHDT and CDR2 YNNKEL (reference sequence). The CDR3 is made up of 15 amino acids. The chain's CDR3 is CASSLSGALDNGAIF. The DNA for the CDR3 is TGTGCCAGCAGCCTGAGCGGAGCCCTTGATAATGGCGCAATCTTC.

This clonotype was seen ten or more times. The chain has TRBV19 and TRBJ1-4, with 8 bases matching TRBD1. Germline V CDR1 and CDR2: LNHDA, SQIVND (reference sequence). The J segment lost 3 bases and the V segment lost 4 bases, leaving 1 base of the junction unmatched. The CDR3 covers 14 residues. The CDR3 is CASSTGGANEKLFF. CDR3 DNA: TGTGCCAGTAGTACAGGGGGCGCTAATGAAAAACTGTTTTTT.

Only one count was recorded for this clonotype. V gene TRBV7-9 combines with J gene TRBJ2-5; D unresolved. V lost 4 bases and J lost 10, with 16 bases in between. CDR1 and CDR2 from the germline V gene are SEHNR and FQNEAQ (reference sequence). This CDR3 is built from 13 residues. DNA for the CDR3: TGTGCCAGCAGCTCCACGCCGGCGGCGATCCAGTACTTC. It yields the protein CASSSTPAAIQYF.

This clonotype was counted ten times or more. This CDR3 is CASSRTSGSIYEQYF. The CDR3 region has the DNA TGTGCCAGCAGTCGGACTAGCGGGAGTATCTACGAGCAGTACTTC. The chain combines TRBV12-3 or TRBV12-4 with TRBJ2-7; TRBD2 matches at 13 bases. The CDR3 runs 15 residues. J lost 3 bases, V lost 5 bases, and 4 bases had no gene match.